Given below is one T cell receptor (beta chain) in context. These data belong to a study of blood T cell repertoires in COVID-19. Across the whole study: PBMCs, B-cell-depleted T cells, or T cells provided the cDNA or gDNA that made up the material.

Authors' methods: Using reference gene primer amplification, nucleated cell counts were estimated. The protocol was immunoSEQ multiplex PCR, while the TCRdb copy is restricted to in-frame clones and leaves out a portion. That table gives V, J and clone size, and the DNA gave D and trimming. The sample shows 150,000 to 200,000 clones, over 75% of them seen only once. Resolution of symptoms, clearance, or two negative PCRs was present in recovered Cohort 3 donors. Looked up from germline, CDR1 is MNHEY and CDR2 is SVGAGI. With 5 bases removed from V and 14 bases from J, the gap between germline ends came to 13 bases. The CDR3 spans 12 residues.

V and J are TRBV6-5 and TRBJ1-6; D gene unclear. Sequences were obtained from PBMCs or T cells enriched from blood (not recorded which). The clonotype comes from a middle-aged man who had recovered from COVID-19. The CDR3 region is CASSPAGRALHF. CDR3 nucleotide sequence: TGTGCCAGCAGTCCCGCGGGTCGTGCCCTCCACTTT.